The sequence of this T cell receptor beta chain was determined in a study of blood T cells in healthy people across ages. This clonotype was observed a handful of times. With a J-beta primer mix and a sample-barcoded 5' primer, a second PCR ran about 6 to 11 cycles. MiXCR was run by TCRdb on the 5' RACE reads, yielding one entry per CDR3 protein. The data show over 1,500,000 distinct CDR3 sequences, 39% seen once. The V gene end was trimmed by 1 base and the J gene end by 6 bases; junction bases not matched to a gene: 8. CDR3 size: 16 residues. The germline V gene has CDR1 LNHNV and CDR2 YYDKDF (reference sequence).

The chain couples TRBV15 to TRBJ2-1; 8 bases align to TRBD2. The receptor was derived from a human donor in good health. The source material was blood. The chain's CDR3 is CATSRGRGLGTNEQFF. The CDR3 DNA sequence: TGTGCCACCAGCAGAGGCCGGGGACTAGGTACCAATGAGCAGTTCTTC.